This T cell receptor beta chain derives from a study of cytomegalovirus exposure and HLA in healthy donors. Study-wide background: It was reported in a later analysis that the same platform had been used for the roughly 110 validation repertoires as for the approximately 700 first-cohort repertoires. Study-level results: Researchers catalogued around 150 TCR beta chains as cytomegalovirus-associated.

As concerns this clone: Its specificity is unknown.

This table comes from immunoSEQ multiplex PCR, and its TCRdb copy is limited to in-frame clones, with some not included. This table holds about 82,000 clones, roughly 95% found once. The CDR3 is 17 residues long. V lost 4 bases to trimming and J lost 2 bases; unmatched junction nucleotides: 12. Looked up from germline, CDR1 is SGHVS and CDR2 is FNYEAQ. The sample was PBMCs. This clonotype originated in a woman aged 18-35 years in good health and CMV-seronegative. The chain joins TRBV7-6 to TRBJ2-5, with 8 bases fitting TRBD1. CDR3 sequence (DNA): TGTGCCAGCAGCTCCCCCCCCGGGACAGGTCCTCAAGAGACCCAGTACTTC. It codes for CASSSPPGTGPQETQYF.